Included here is one T cell receptor beta chain sequence, with context. Original methodology: Using reference gene primer amplification, nucleated cell counts were estimated. Here immunoSEQ multiplex PCR was the method, and the copy in TCRdb shows in-frame clones only, minus some. V and J calls and clone size follow that table, whereas D and trimming were derived from the DNA. Of over 200,000 clones in the sample, 83% were seen once. The data were taken from a study of blood T cell repertoires in COVID-19. Study background: Sites in the United States, Italy and Spain provided acute and convalescent COVID-19 samples. PBMCs, B-cell-depleted T cells, or T cells provided the cDNA or gDNA that made up the material.

Germline-derived CDR1 and CDR2 are SGHRS and YFSETQ. With 4 bases clipped from V and 6 bases from J, the junction kept 9 bases outside the gene matches. This CDR3 has 15 residues. Specimen: peripheral blood. The clonotype originates from an older man with acute or convalescent COVID-19. This chain joins TRBV5-1 and TRBJ2-7, with 11 bases identical to TRBD1. This CDR3 reads CASSPSGTGGPEQYF. Here the CDR3 DNA reads TGCGCCAGCAGCCCATCTGGGACAGGGGGACCCGAGCAGTACTTC. Full variable domain (remainder filled in from reference TRBV5-1 and TRBJ2-7): KAGVTQTPRYLIKTRGQQVTLSCSPISGHRSVSWYQQTPGQGLQFLFEYFSETQRNKGNFPGRFSGRQFSNSRSEMNVSTLELGDSALYLCASSPSGTGGPEQYFGPGTRLTVT.